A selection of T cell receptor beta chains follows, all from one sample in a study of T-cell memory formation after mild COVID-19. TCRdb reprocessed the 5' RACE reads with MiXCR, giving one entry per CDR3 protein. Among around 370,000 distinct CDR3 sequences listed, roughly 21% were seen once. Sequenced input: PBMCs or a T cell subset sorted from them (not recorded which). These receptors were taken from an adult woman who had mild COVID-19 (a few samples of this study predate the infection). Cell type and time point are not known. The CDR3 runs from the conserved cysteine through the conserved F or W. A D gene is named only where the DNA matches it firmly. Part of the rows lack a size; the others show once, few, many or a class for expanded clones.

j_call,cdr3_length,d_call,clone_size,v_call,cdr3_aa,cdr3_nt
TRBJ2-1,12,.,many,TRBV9,CASGGAENEQFF,TGTGCCAGCGGGGGGGCGGAGAATGAGCAGTTCTTC
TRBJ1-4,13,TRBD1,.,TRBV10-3,CAIKTGGSEKLFF,TGTGCCATCAAAACAGGGGGTAGTGAAAAACTGTTTTTT
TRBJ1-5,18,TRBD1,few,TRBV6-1,CASSATGTATWGNQPQHF,TGTGCCAGCAGTGCCACCGGGACAGCAACTTGGGGCAATCAGCCCCAGCATTTT
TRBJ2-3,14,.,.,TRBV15,CATGAAPLTDTQYF,TGTGCCACCGGGGCGGCACCCCTCACAGATACGCAGTATTTT
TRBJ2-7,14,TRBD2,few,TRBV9,CASSVRDYSYEQYF,TGTGCCAGCAGCGTCCGGGACTACTCCTACGAGCAGTACTTC
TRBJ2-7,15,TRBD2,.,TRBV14,CASSQLTSGAYEQYF,TGTGCCAGCAGCCAGCTGACTAGCGGGGCCTACGAGCAGTACTTC
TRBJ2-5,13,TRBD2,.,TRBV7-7,CASSPGRAETQYF,TGTGCTAGCAGTCCCGGGAGGGCAGAGACCCAGTACTTC
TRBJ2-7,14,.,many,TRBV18,CASSPPQGWRVQYF,TGTGCCAGCTCACCACCGCAGGGTTGGCGGGTGCAGTACTTC
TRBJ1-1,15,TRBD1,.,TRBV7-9,CASSLTGALGTEAFF,TGTGCCAGCAGCTTGACAGGGGCCTTGGGCACTGAAGCTTTCTTT
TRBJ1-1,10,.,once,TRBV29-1,CSVVRDEAFF,TGCAGCGTTGTCAGGGATGAAGCTTTCTTT
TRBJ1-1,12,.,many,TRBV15,CATSRDRPEAFF,TGTGCCACCAGCAGAGATAGGCCTGAAGCTTTCTTT
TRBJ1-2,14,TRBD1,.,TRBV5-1,CASSVQGADYGYTF,TGCGCCAGCAGCGTACAGGGGGCGGACTATGGCTACACCTTC
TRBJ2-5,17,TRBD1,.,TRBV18,CASSPTYRDSPQETQYF,TGTGCCAGCTCACCAACCTACCGGGACAGTCCCCAAGAGACCCAGTACTTC
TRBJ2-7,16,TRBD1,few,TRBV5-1,CASSPSGTGSSYEQYF,TGCGCCAGCAGCCCATCCGGGACAGGGAGCTCCTACGAGCAGTACTTC
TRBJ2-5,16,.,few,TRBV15,CATSRELTLVVETQYF,TGTGCCACCAGCAGAGAGCTAACCCTAGTAGTAGAGACCCAGTACTTC
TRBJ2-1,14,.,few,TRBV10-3,CAISAQSSYNEQFF,TGTGCCATCAGTGCTCAGAGCTCCTACAATGAGCAGTTCTTC
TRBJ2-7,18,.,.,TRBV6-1,CASSEAEGPGHYPYEQYF,TGTGCCAGCAGTGAAGCCGAAGGTCCAGGGCATTACCCCTACGAGCAGTACTTC
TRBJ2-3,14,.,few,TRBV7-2,CASSFGLRADTQYF,TGTGCCAGCAGCTTCGGACTACGCGCAGATACGCAGTATTTT
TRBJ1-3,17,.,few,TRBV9,CASSVQPDFRSGNTIYF,TGTGCCAGCAGCGTCCAACCGGACTTTCGCTCTGGAAACACCATATATTTT
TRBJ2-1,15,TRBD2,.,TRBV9,CASSVAAGAYNEQFF,TGTGCCAGCAGCGTAGCAGCGGGGGCTTACAATGAGCAGTTCTTC
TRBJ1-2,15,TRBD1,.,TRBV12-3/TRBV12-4,CASSTGTGGRYGYTF,TGTGCCAGCAGTACCGGGACAGGGGGTCGGTATGGCTACACCTTC
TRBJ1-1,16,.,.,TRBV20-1,CSARSVDRQLNTEAFF,TGCAGTGCTAGATCAGTCGACAGACAATTGAACACTGAAGCTTTCTTT
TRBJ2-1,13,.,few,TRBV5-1,CASKDTSYNEQFF,TGCGCCAGCAAAGACACGTCCTACAATGAGCAGTTCTTC
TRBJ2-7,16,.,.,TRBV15,CATSRDLTGLSYEQYF,TGTGCCACCAGCAGAGATTTGACAGGCCTCTCCTACGAGCAGTACTTC
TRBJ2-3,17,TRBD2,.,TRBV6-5,CASSYNGGGGRTDTQYF,TGTGCCAGCAGTTACAACGGGGGGGGAGGGCGCACAGATACGCAGTATTTT
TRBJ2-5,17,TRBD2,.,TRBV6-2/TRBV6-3,CASSYFLREGRWKTQYF,TGTGCCAGCAGTTACTTCTTGCGGGAGGGCCGCTGGAAGACCCAGTACTTC
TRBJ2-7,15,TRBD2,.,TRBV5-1,CASSSVAGGPYEQYF,TGCGCCAGCAGCTCAGTAGCGGGAGGCCCCTACGAGCAGTACTTC
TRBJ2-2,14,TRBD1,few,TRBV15,CATRTGRYTGELFF,TGTGCCACCAGGACAGGGAGATACACCGGGGAGCTGTTTTTT
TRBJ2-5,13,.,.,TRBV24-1,CATSDLAGEAQYF,TGTGCCACCAGTGATTTAGCGGGTGAGGCCCAGTACTTC
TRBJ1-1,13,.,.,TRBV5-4,CASSPLRNTEAFF,TGTGCCAGCAGCCCCCTTAGGAACACTGAAGCTTTCTTT
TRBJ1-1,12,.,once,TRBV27,CASSQGRGVAFF,TGTGCCAGCAGTCAGGGTAGGGGAGTAGCTTTCTTT
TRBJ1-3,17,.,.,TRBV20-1,CSVTGRDQPSSGNTIYF,TGCAGTGTCACAGGGCGGGATCAGCCTAGCTCTGGAAACACCATATATTTT
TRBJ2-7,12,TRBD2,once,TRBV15,CATSRDLRGEYF,TGTGCCACCAGCAGAGATCTCCGGGGGGAGTACTTC
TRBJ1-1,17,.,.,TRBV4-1,CASSQGAPFQGEAEAFF,TGCGCCAGCAGCCAAGGAGCCCCGTTCCAGGGCGAGGCTGAAGCTTTCTTT
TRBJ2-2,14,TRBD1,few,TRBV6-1,CASSEMTGSGELFF,TGTGCCAGCAGTGAGATGACAGGGTCCGGGGAGCTGTTTTTT
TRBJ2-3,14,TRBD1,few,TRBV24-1,CATRETGGEDTQYF,TGTGCCACCAGAGAGACAGGGGGCGAAGATACGCAGTATTTT
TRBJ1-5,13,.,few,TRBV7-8,CASSLVPNQPQHF,TGTGCCAGCAGCTTAGTACCCAATCAGCCCCAGCATTTT
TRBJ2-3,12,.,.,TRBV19,CASRSWTDTQYF,TGTGCCAGTAGGTCCTGGACAGATACGCAGTATTTT
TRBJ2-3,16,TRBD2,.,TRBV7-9,CASSRPSGGRGNTQYF,TGTGCCAGCAGCCGTCCTAGCGGGGGTCGGGGAAATACGCAGTATTTT
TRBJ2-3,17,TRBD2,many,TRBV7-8,CASSLRERLAVTDTQYF,TGTGCCAGCAGCTTAAGGGAACGACTAGCGGTCACAGATACGCAGTATTTT
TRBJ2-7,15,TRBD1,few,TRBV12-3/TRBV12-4,CASSRGDSVPYEQYF,TGTGCCAGCAGTCGAGGGGACAGTGTTCCCTACGAGCAGTACTTC
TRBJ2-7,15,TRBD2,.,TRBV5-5,CASSLSWTSSYEQYF,TGTGCCAGCAGCTTGTCATGGACTAGCTCCTACGAGCAGTACTTC
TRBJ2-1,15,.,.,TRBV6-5,CASSPGTLERNEQFF,TGTGCCAGCAGTCCCGGGACACTAGAAAGGAATGAGCAGTTCTTC
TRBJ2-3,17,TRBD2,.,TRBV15,CATSREASGYSTDTQYF,TGTGCCACCAGCAGAGAGGCTAGCGGGTATAGCACAGATACGCAGTATTTT
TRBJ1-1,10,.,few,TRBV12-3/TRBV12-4,CASSITEAFF,TGTGCCAGCAGTATTACTGAAGCTTTCTTT
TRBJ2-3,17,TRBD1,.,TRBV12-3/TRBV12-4,CASSLRSGTGGTDTQYF,TGTGCCAGCAGTTTAAGATCTGGGACAGGGGGCACAGATACGCAGTATTTT
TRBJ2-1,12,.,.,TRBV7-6,CASSEIGDEQFF,TGTGCCAGCAGCGAGATTGGAGATGAGCAGTTCTTC
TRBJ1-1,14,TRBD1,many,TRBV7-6,CASSLARGDTEAFF,TGTGCCAGCAGCTTAGCCAGGGGGGACACTGAAGCTTTCTTT
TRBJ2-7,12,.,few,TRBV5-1,CASSLPGTYTYF,TGCGCCAGCAGCTTGCCCGGGACGTACACGTACTTC
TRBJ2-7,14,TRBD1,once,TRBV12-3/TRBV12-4,CASNRQGAPYEQYF,TGTGCCAGCAATAGACAGGGGGCCCCCTACGAGCAGTACTTC
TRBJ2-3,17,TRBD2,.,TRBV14,CASSQGLSSGSTDTQYF,TGTGCCAGCAGCCAAGGGTTATCTAGCGGAAGCACAGATACGCAGTATTTT